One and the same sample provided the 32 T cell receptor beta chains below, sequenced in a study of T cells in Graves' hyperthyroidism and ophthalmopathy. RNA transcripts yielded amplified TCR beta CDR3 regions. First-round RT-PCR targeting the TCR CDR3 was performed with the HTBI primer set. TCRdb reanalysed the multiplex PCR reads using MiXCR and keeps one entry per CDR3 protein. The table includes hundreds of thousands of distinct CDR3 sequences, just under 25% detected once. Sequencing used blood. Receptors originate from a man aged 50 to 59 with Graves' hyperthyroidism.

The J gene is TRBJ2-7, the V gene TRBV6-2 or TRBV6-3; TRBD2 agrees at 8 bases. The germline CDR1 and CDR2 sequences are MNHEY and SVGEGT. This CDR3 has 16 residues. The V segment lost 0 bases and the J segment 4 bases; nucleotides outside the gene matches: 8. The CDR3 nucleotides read TGTGCCAGCAGTTACTCACTAGCGGACTACCTTTACGAGCAGTACTTC. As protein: CASSYSLADYLYEQYF.

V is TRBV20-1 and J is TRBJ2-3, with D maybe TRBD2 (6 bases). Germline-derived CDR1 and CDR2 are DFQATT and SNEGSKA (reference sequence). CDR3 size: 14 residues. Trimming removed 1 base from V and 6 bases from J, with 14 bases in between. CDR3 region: CSARGRAVPDTQYF. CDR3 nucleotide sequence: TGCAGTGCTAGAGGGAGGGCCGTTCCGGATACGCAGTATTTT.

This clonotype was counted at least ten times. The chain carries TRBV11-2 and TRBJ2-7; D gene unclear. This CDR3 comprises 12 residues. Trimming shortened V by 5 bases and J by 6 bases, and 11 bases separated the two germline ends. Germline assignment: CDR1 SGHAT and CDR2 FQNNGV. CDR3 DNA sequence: TGTGCCAGCAGCAGATCCCGCTTCGAGCAGTACTTC. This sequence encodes CASSRSRFEQYF.

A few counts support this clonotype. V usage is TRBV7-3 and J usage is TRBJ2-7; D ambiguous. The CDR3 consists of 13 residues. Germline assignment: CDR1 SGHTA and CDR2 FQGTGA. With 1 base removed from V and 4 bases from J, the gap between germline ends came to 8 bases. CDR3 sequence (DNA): TGTGCCAGCAGCTTAAGTAAAGGGTACGAGCAGTACTTC. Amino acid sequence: CASSLSKGYEQYF.

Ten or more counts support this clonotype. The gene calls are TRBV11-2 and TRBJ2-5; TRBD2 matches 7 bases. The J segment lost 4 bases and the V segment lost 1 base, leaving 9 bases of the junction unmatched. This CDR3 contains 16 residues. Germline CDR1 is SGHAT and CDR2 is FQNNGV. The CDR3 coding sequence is TGTGCCAGCAGCTTAGTGCGGTCGGGGGGATTAGAGACCCAGTACTTC. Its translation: CASSLVRSGGLETQYF.

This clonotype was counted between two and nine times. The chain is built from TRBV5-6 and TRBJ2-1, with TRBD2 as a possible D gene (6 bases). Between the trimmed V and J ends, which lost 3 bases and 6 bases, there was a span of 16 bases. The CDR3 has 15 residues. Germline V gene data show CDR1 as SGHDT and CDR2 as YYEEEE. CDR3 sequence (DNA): TGTGCCAGCAGCTCCGGGGACTGGCGGGGCAATGAGCAGTTCTTC. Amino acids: CASSSGDWRGNEQFF.

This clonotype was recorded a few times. CDR3 sequence (DNA): TGTGCCAGCAGCCCCGGGACTAGCGCTGGGTACGAGCAGTACTTC. This sequence encodes CASSPGTSAGYEQYF. This chain uses TRBV4-2 with TRBJ2-7; TRBD2 aligns across 10 bases. V lost 4 bases and J lost 4; bases outside the gene matches: 7. The length of the CDR3 is 15 residues. Germline assignment: CDR1 LGHNA and CDR2 YNFKEQ.

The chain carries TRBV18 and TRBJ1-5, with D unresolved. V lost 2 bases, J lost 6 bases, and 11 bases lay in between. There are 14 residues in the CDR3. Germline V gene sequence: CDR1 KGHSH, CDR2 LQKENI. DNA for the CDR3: TGTGCCAGCTCACCAGAAGGGATAGGTCAGCCCCAGCATTTT. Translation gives CASSPEGIGQPQHF.

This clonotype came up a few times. The CDR3 loop reads CASSDGVGSTGELFF. In DNA form, the CDR3 reads TGTGCCAGCAGTGACGGCGTCGGTTCAACCGGGGAGCTGTTTTTT. The rearrangement links TRBV25-1 to TRBJ2-2; D not certain. The V and J ends lost 3 bases and 5 bases respectively, with 13 bases between them. The V gene's germline CDR1 is MGHDK and CDR2 SYGVNS. The CDR3 length is 15 residues.

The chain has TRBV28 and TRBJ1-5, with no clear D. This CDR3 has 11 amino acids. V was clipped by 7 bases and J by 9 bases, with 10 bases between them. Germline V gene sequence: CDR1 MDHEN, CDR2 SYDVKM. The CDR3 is CASNFFGPQHF. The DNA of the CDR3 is TGTGCCAGCAATTTCTTTGGGCCCCAGCATTTT.

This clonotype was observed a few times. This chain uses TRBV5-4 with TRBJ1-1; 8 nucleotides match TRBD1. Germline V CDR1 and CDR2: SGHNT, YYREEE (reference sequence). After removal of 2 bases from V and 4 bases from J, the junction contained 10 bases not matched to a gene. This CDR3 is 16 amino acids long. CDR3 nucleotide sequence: TGTGCCAGCAGCTTCTTCCTTGGACAGGGTCTCACTGAAGCTTTCTTT. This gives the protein CASSFFLGQGLTEAFF.

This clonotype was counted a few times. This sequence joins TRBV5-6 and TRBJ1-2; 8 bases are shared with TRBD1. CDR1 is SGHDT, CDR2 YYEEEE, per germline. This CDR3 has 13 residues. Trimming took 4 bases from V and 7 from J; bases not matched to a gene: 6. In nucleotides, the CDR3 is TGTGCCAGCAGCAAGCAGGGGGCGTCTGGCTACACCTTC. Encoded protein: CASSKQGASGYTF.

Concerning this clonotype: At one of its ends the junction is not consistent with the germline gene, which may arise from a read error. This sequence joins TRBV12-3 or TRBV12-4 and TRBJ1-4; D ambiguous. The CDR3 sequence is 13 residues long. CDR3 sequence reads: CASSLGQREKLLF. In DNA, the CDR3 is TGTGCCAGCAGTTTAGGCCAAAGAGAAAAACTGCTTTTT.

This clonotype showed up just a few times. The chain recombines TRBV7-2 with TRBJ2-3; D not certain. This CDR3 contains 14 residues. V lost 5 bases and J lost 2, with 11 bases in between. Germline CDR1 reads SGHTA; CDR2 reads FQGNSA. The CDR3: CASSIGYNTDTQYF. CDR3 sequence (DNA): TGTGCCAGCAGCATAGGCTACAACACAGATACGCAGTATTTT.

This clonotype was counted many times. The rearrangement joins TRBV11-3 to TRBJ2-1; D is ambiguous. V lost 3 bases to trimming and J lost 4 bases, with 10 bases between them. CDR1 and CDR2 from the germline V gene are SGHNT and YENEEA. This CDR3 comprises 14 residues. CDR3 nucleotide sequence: TGTGCCAGCAGCTTTGACTGGATTTACAATGAGCAGTTCTTC. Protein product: CASSFDWIYNEQFF.

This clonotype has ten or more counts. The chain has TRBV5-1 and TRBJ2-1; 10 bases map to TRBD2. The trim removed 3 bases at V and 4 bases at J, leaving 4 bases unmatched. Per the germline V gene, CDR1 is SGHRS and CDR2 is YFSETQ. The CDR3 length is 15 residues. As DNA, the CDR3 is TGCGCCAGCAGCTATATAGCGGGAGGATACAATGAGCAGTTCTTC. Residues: CASSYIAGGYNEQFF. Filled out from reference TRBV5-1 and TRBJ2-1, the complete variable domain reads KAGVTQTPRYLIKTRGQQVTLSCSPISGHRSVSWYQQTPGQGLQFLFEYFSETQRNKGNFPGRFSGRQFSNSRSEMNVSTLELGDSALYLCASSYIAGGYNEQFFGPGTRLTVL.

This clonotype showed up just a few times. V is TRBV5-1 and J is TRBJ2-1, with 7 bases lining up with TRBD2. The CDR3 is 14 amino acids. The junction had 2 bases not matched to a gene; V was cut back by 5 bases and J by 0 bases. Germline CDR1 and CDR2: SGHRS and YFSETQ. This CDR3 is CASRLADSYNEQFF. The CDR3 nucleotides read TGCGCCAGCAGGCTAGCGGACTCCTACAATGAGCAGTTCTTC.

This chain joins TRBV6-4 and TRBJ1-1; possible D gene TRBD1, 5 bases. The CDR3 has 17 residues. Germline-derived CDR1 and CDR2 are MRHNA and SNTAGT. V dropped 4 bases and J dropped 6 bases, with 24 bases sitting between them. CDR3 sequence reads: CASSASGSRRGVAEAFF. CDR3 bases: TGTGCCAGCAGTGCGAGCGGGAGTCGCCGGGGCGTTGCTGAAGCTTTCTTT.

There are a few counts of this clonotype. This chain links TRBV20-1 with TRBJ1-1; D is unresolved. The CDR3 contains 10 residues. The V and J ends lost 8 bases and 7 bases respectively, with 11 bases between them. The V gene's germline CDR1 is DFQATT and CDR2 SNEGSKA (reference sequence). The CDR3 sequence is CSTSEVEAFF. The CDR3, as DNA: TGCAGTACTTCAGAGGTTGAAGCTTTCTTT.

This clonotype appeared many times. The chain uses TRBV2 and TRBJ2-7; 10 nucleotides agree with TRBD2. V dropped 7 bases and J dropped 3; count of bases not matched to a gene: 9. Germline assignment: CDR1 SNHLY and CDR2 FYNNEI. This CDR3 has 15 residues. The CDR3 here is CASTPGLAANYEQYF. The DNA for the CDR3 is TGTGCCAGCACCCCCGGACTAGCGGCAAACTACGAGCAGTACTTC.

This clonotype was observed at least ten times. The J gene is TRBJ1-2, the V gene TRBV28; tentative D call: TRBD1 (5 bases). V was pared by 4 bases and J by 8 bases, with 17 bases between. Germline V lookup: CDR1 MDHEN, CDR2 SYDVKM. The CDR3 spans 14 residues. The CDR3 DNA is TGTGCCAGCAGTTCTCCGCGAGGGGAGGAGGGCTACACCTTC. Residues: CASSSPRGEEGYTF.

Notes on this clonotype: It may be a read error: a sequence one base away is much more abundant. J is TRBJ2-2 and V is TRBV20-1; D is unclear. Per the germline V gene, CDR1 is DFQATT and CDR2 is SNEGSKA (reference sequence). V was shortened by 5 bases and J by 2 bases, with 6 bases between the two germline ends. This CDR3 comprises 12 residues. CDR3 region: CSALQNTGELFF. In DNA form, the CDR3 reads TGCAGTGCTTTACAAAACACCGGGGAGCTGTTTTTT.

DNA of the CDR3: TGTGCCAGCAGTGAGTTACATGCGAGCACTGAAGCTTTCTTT. Translating gives CASSELHASTEAFF. V and J are TRBV6-1 and TRBJ1-1, with D uncertain. The CDR3 extends over 14 amino acids. Trimming removed 3 bases from V and 4 bases from J, with 12 bases in between. Germline-derived CDR1 and CDR2 are MNHNS and SASEGT.

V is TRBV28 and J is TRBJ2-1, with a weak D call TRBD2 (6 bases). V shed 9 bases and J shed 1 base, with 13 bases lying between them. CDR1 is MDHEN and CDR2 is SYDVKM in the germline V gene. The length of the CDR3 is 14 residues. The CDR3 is CAREGQSSYNEQFF. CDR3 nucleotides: TGTGCCAGGGAGGGGCAATCATCCTACAATGAGCAGTTCTTC.

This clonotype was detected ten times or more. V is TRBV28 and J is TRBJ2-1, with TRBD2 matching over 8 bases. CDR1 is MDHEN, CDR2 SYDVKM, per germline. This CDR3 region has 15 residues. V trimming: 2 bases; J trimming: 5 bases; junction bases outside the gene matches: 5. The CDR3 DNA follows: TGTGCCAGCAGTTTAAGGCCGGGAGGGCACAATGAGCAGTTCTTC. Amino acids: CASSLRPGGHNEQFF.

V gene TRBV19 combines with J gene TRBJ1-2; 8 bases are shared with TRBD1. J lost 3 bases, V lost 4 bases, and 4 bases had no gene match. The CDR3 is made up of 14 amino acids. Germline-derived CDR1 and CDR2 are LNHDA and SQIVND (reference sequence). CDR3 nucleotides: TGTGCCAGTAGTACCCCGGGACAGGACTATGGCTACACCTTC. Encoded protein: CASSTPGQDYGYTF.

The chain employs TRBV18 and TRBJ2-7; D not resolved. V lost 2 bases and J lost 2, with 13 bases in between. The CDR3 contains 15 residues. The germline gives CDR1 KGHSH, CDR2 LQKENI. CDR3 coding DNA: TGTGCCAGCTCACCAGATCTTGGATCAACCTACGAGCAGTACTTC. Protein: CASSPDLGSTYEQYF. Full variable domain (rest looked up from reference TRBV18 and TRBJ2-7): NAGVMQNPRHLVRRRGQEARLRCSPMKGHSHVYWYRQLPEEGLKFMVYLQKENIIDESGMPKERFSAEFPKEGPSILRIQQVVRGDSAAYFCASSPDLGSTYEQYFGPGTRLTVT.

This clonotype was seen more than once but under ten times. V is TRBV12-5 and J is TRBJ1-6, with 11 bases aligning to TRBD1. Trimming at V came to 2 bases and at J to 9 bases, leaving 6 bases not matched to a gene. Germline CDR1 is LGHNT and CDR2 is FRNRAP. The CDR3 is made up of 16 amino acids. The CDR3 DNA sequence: TGTGCTAGTGGTTTGTTCCGGGACAGGGGGGCTTCACCCCTCCACTTT. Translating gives CASGLFRDRGASPLHF.

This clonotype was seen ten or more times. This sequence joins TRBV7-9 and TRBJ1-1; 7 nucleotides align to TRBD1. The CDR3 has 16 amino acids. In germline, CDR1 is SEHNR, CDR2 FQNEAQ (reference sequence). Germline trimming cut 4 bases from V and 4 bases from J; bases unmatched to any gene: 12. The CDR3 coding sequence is TGTGCCAGCAGCTATCGTGGACAGGCGGGGCGCACTGAAGCTTTCTTT. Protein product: CASSYRGQAGRTEAFF.

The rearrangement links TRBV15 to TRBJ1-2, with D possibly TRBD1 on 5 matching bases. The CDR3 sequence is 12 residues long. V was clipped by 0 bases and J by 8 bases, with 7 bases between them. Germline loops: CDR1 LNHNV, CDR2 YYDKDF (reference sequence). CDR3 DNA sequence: TGTGCCACCAGCAGAGACAGGGACGGCTACACCTTC. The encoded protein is CATSRDRDGYTF.

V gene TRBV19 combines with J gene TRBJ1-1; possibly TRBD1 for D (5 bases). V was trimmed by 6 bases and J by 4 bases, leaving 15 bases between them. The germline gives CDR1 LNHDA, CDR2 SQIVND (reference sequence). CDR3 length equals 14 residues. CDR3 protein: CASSLRDGFTEAFF. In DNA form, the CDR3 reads TGTGCCAGTAGCCTCCGGGACGGCTTCACTGAAGCTTTCTTT. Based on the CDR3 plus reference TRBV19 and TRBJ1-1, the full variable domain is DGGITQSPKYLFRKEGQNVTLSCEQNLNHDAMYWYRQDPGQGLRLIYYSQIVNDFQKGDIAEGYSVSREKKESFPLTVTSAQKNPTAFYLCASSLRDGFTEAFFGQGTRLTVV.

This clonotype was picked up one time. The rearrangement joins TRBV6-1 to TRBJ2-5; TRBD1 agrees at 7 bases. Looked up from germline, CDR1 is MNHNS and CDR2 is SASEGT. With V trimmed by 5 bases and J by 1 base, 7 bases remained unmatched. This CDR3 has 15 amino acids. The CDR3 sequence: CASSMGQTRQETQYF. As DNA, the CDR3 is TGTGCCAGCAGTATGGGACAGACCCGCCAAGAGACCCAGTACTTC.